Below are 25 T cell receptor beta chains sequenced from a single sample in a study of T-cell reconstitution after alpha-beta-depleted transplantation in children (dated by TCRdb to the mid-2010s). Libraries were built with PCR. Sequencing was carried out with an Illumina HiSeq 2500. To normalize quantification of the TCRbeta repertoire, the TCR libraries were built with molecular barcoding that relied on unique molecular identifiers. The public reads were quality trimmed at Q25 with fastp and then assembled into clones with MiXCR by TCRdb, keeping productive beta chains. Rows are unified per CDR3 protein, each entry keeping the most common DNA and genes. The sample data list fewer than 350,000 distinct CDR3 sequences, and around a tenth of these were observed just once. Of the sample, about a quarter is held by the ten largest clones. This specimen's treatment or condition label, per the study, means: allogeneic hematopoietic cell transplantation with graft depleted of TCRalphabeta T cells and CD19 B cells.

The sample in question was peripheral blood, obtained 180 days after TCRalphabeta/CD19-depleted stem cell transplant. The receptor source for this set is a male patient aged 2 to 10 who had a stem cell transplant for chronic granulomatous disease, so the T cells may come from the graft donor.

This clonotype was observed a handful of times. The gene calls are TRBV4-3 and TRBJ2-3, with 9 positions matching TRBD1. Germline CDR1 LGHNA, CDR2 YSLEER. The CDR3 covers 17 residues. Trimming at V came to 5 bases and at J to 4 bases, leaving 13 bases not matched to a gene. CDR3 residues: CASSSGTGTGFSDTQYF. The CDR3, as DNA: TGCGCCAGCAGCTCAGGAACCGGGACAGGGTTTTCAGATACGCAGTATTTT.

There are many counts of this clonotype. CDR3 sequence: CASSSRQARNQPQHF. The CDR3 bases are TGTGCCAGCAGTTCCCGGCAGGCACGCAATCAGCCCCAGCATTTT. The rearrangement links TRBV28 to TRBJ1-5; D ambiguous. This CDR3 region has 15 residues. The germline CDR1 and CDR2 sequences are MDHEN and SYDVKM. Between the trimmed V and J ends, which lost 4 bases and 2 bases, there was a span of 12 bases.

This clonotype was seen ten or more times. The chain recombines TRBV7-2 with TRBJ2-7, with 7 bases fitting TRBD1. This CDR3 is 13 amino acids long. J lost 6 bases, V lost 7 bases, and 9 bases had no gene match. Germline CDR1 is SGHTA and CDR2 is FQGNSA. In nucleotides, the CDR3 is TGTGCCAGCACCGGACAGGTTCAAGGCGAGCAGTACTTC. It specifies CASTGQVQGEQYF.

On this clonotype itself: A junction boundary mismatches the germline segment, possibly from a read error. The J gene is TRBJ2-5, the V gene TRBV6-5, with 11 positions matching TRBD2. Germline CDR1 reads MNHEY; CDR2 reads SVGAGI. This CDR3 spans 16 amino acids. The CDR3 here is CASSSVAGGRQDTQYF. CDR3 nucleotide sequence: TGTGCCAGCAGTTCCGTAGCGGGAGGGCGTCAAGATACCCAGTACTTC.

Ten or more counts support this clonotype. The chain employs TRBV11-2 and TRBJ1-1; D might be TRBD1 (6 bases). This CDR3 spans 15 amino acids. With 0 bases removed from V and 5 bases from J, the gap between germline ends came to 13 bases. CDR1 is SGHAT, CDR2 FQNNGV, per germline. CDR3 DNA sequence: TGTGCCAGCAGCTTAGAGGGGGCTTGGGGTACTGAAGCTTTCTTT. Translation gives CASSLEGAWGTEAFF.

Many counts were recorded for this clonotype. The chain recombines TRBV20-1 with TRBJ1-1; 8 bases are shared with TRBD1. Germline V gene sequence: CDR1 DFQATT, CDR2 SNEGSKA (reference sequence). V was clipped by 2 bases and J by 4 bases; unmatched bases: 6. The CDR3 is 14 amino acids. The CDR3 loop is CSARTADRATEAFF. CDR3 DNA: TGCAGTGCTAGAACCGCGGACAGGGCCACTGAAGCTTTCTTT.

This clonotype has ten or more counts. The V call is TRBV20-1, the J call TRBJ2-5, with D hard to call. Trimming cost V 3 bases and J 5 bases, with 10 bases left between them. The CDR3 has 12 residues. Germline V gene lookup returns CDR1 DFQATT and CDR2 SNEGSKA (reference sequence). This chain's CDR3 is CSASIGKETQYF. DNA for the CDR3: TGCAGTGCTAGTATAGGGAAGGAGACCCAGTACTTC.

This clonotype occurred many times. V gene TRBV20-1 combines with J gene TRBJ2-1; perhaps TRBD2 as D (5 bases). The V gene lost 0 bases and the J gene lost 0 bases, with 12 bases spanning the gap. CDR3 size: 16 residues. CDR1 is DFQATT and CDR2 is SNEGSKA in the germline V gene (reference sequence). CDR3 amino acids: CSAREASGSSYNEQFF. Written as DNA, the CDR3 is TGCAGTGCTAGAGAAGCGAGCGGTAGCTCCTACAATGAGCAGTTCTTC.

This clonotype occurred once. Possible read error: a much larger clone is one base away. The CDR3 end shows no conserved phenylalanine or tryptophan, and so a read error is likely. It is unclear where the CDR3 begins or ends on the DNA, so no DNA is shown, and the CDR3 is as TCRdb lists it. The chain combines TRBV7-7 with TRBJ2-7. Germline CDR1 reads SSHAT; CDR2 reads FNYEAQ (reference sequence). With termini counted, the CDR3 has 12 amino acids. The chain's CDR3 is CASSSDILEEYL.

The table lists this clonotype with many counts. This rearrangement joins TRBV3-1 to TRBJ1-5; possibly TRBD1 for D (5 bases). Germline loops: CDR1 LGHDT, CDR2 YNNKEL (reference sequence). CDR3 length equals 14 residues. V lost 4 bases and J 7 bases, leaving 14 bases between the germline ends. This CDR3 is CASSPEAGRQPQHF. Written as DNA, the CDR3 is TGTGCCAGCAGCCCAGAGGCAGGGAGGCAGCCCCAGCATTTT.

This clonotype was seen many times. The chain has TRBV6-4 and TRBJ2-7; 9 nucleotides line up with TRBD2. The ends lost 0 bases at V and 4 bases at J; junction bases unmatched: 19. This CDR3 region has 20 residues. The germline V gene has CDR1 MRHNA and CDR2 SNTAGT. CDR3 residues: CASSDSSRGGLASWEYEQYF. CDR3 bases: TGTGCCAGCAGTGACTCGAGTCGTGGGGGACTAGCTTCATGGGAGTACGAGCAGTACTTC.

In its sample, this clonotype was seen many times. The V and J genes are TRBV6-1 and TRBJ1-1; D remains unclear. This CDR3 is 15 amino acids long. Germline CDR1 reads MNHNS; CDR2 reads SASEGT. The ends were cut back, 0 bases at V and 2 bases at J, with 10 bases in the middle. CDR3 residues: CASSEAATANTEAFF. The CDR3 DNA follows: TGTGCCAGCAGTGAAGCGGCAACAGCTAACACTGAAGCTTTCTTT.

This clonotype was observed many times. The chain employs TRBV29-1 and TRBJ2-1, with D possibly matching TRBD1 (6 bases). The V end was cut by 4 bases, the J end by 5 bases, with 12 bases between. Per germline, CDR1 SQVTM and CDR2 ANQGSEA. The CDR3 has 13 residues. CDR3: CSVGGRTDNEQFF. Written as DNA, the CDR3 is TGCAGCGTTGGGGGGCGGACAGACAATGAGCAGTTCTTC.

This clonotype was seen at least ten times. The CDR3, as DNA: TGTGCCAGCAGTAAGCCCGTGGGGGATACGCAGTATTTT. It specifies CASSKPVGDTQYF. The chain carries TRBV27 and TRBJ2-3, with unresolved D. Per germline, CDR1 MNHEY and CDR2 SMNVEV (reference sequence). Trimming removed 5 bases from V and 6 bases from J, with 12 bases in between. The CDR3 totals 13 residues.

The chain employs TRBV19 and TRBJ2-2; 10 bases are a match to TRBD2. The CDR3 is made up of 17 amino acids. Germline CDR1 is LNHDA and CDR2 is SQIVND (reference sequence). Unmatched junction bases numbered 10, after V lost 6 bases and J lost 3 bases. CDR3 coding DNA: TGTGCCAGTAGCCCGAGAAGCGGGAGGGCCGACACCGGGGAGCTGTTTTTT. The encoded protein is CASSPRSGRADTGELFF.

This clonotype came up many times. This CDR3 is CSGLTDNGYTF. As DNA, the CDR3 is TGCAGTGGTTTGACAGATAATGGCTACACCTTC. This chain connects TRBV20-1 to TRBJ1-2, with D perhaps matching TRBD1 (5 bases). Germline CDR1 and CDR2: DFQATT and SNEGSKA (reference sequence). The CDR3 totals 11 residues. The germline V and J ends were trimmed by 7 bases and 6 bases, with 12 bases remaining between them.

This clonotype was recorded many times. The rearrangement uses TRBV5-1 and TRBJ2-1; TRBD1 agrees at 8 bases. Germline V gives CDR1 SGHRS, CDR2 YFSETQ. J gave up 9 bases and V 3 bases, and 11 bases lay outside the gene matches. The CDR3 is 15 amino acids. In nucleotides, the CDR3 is TGCGCCAGCAGCTATTACCAGGACAGGGTTGGTGAGCAGTTCTTC. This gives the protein CASSYYQDRVGEQFF.

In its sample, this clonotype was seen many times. The CDR3 DNA follows: TGTGCCAGCGGTAGAGTGACTAGCGGGAGGCCGGGGGGGGAGGAGACCCAGTACTTC. Residues: CASGRVTSGRPGGEETQYF. The chain combines TRBV25-1 with TRBJ2-5, with 13 bases aligning to TRBD2. V gave up 8 bases and J gave up 5 bases; unmatched junction bases: 20. The CDR3 covers 19 residues. Germline V lookup: CDR1 MGHDK, CDR2 SYGVNS.

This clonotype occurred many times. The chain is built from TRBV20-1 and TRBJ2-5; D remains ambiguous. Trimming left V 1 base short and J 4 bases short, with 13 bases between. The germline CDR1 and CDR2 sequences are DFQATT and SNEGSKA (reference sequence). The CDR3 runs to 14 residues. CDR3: CSARAPNSIETQYF. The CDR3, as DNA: TGCAGTGCTAGAGCGCCTAATTCGATAGAGACCCAGTACTTC.

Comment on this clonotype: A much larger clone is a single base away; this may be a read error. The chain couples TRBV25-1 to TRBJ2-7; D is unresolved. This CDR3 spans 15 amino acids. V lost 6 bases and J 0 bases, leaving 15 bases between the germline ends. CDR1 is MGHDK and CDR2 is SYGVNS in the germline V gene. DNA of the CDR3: TGTGCCAGCAGAAAGAGCGACGGCGTCTCCTACGAGCAGTACTTC. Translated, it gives CASRKSDGVSYEQYF.

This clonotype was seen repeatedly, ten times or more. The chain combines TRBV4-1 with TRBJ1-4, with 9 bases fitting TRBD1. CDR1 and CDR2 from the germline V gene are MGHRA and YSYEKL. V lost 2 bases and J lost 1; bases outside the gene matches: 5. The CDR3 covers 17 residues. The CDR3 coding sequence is TGCGCCAGCAGCCAACCGGACAGGGGCGGAACTAATGAAAAACTGTTTTTT. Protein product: CASSQPDRGGTNEKLFF.

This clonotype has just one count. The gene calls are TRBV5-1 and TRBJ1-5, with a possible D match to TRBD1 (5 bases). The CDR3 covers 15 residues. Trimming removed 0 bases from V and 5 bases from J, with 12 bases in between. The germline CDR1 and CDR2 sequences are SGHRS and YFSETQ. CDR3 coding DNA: TGCGCCAGCAGCTTGGGGGGCAGGGACCATCAGCCCCAGCATTTT. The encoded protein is CASSLGGRDHQPQHF.

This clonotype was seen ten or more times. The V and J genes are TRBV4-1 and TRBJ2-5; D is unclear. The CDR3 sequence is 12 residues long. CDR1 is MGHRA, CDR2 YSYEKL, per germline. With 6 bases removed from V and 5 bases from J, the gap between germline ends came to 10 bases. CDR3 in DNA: TGCGCCAGCAGTTCTAAGTTGGAGACCCAGTACTTC. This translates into CASSSKLETQYF.

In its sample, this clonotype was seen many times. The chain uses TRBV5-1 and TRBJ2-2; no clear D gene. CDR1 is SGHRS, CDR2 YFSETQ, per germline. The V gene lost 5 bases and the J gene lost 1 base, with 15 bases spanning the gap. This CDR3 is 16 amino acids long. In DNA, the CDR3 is TGCGCCAGCAGTGACGCTACAAGGTGGAACACCGGGGAGCTGTTTTTT. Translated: CASSDATRWNTGELFF.

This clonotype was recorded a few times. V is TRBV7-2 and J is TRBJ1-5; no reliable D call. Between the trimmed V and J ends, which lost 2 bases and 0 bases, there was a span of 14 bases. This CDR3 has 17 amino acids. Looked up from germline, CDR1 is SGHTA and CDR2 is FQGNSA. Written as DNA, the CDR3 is TGTGCCAGCAGCTTATCCGGGTCCACATATAGCAATCAGCCCCAGCATTTT. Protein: CASSLSGSTYSNQPQHF. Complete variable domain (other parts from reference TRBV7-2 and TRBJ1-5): GAGVSQSPSNKVTEKGKDVELRCDPISGHTALYWYRQSLGQGLEFLIYFQGNSAPDKSGLPSDRFSAERTGGSVSTLTIQRTQQEDSAVYLCASSLSGSTYSNQPQHFGDGTRLSIL.